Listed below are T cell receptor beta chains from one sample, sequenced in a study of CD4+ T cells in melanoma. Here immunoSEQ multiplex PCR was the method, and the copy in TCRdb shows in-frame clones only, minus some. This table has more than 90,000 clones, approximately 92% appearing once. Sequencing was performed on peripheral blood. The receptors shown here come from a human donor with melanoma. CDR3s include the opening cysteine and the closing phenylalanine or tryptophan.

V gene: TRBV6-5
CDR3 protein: CASSLSDTYEQYF

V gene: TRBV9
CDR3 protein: CASSASPSTGELFF

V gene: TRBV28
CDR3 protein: CASSLGGMVYEQYF

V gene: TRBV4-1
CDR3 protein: CASSRSLPTGDSDSPLHF

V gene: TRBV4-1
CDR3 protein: CASSQPRDSYEQYF

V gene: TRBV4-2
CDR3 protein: CASSQATSGGGETQYF

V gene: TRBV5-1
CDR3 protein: CASSLAGTVYEQYF

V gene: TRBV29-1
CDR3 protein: CSYRQGRDNSPLHF

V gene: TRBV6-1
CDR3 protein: CASNTAGEIYEQYF

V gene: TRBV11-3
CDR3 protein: CASSFTGAGNGEQFF

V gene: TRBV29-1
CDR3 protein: CSVIRDRAGDTQYF

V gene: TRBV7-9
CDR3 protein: CASSLRTNEKLFF

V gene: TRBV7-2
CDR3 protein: CASSLDRGRVYEQYF

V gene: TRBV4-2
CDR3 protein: CASSQGSAGEYTGELFF

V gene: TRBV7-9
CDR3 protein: CASSLGTSREQYF

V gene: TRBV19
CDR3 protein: CASIGAPRETQYF